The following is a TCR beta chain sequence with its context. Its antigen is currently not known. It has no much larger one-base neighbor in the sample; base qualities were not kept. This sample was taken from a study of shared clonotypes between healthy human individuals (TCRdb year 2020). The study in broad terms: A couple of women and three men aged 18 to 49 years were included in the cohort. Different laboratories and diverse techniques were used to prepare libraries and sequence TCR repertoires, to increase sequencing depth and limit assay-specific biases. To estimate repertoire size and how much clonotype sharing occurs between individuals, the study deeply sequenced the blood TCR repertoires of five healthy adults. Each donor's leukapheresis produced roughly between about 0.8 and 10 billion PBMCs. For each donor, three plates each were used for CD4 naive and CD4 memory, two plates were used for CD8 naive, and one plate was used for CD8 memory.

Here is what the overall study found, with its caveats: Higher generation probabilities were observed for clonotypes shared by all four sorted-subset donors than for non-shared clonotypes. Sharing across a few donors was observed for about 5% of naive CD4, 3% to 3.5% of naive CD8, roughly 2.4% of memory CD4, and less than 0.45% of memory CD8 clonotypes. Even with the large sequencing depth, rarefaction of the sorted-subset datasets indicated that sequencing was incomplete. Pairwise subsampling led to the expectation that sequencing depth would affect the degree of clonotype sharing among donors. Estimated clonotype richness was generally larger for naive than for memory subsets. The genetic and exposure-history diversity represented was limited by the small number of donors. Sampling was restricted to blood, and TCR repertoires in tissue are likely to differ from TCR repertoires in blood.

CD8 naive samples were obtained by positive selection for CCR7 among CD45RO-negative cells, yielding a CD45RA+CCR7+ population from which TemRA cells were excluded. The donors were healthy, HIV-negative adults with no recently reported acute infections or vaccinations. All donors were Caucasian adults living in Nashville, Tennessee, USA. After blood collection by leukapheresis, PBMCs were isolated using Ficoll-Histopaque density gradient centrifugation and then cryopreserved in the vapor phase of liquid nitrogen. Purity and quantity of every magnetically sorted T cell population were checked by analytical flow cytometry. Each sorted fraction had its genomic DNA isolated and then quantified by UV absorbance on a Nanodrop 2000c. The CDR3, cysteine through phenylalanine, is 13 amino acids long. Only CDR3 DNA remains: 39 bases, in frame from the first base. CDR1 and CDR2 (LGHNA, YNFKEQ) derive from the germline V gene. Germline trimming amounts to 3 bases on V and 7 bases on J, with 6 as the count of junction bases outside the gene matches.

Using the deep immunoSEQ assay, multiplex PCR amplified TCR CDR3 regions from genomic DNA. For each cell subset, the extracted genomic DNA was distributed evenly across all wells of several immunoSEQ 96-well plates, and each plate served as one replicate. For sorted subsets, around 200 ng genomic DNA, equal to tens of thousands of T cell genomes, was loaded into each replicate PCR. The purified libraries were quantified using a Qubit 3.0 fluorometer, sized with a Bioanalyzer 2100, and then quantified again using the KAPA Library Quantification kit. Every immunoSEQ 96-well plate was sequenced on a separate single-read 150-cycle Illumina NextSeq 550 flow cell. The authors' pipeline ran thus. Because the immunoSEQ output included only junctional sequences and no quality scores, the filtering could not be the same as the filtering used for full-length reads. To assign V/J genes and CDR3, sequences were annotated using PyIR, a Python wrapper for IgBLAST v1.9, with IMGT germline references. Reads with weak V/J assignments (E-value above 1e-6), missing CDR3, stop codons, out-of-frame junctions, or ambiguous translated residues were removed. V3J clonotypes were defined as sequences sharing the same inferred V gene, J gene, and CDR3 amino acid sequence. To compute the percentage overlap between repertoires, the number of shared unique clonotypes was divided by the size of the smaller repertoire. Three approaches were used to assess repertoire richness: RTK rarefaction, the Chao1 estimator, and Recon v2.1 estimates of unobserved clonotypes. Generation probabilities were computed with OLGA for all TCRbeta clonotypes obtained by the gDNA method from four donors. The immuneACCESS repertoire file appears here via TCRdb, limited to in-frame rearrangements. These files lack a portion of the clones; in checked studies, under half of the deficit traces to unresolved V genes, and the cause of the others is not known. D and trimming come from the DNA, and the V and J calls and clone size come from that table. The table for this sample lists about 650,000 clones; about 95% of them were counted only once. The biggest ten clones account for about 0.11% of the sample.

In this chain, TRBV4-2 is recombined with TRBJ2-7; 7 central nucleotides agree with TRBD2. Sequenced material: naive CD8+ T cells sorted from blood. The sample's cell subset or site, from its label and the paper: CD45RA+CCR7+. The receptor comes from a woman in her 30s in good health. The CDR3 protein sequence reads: CASSHGEAGEQYF. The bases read TGTGCCAGCAGCCACGGGGAAGCGGGGGAGCAGTACTTC.